This T cell receptor (beta chain) was captured in a study of long-term antiretroviral therapy in people with HIV. The V end was cut by 3 bases, the J end by 0 bases, with 11 bases between. The CDR3 covers 15 residues. Germline V gives CDR1 SGDLS, CDR2 YYNGEE. Notes on the study in general: Adherence to ART, viral resistance and therapy changes lacked any data.

Run at survey level, the immunoSEQ assay was version v3.0. Assay: immunoSEQ multiplex PCR; the TCRdb copy retains only in-frame clones and omits some. This table holds about 14,000 clones, more than 60% found once. A remark on this clone: No antigen is known for it.

Sample: unsorted PBMCs, taken 1.3 years before starting antiretroviral therapy. The chain carries TRBV9 and TRBJ2-3; tentative D call: TRBD2 (5 bases). The sequence was collected from a man aged 35-49 years with HIV. CDR3 in DNA: TGTGCCAGCAGCGCCGGACTGACTAGCACAGATACGCAGTATTTT. Protein: CASSAGLTSTDTQYF.